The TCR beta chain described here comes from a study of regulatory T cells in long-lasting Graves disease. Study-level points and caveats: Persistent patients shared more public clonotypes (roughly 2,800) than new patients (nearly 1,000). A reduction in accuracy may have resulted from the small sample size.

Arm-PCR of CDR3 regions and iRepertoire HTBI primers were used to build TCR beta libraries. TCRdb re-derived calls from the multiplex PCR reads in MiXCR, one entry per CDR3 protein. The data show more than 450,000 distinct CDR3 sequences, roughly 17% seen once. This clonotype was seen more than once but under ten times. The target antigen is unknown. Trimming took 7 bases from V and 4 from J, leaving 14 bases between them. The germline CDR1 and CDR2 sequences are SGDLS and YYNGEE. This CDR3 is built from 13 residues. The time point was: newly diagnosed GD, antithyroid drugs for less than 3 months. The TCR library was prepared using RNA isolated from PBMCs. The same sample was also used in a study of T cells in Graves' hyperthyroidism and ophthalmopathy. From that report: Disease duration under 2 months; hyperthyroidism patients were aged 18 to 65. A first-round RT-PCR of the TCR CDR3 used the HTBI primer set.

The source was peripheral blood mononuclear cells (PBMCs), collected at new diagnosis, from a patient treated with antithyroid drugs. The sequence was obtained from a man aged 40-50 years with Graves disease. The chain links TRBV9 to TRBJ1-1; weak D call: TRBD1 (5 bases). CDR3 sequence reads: CASRSSGSTEAFF. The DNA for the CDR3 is TGTGCCAGCCGAAGCTCAGGGAGCACTGAAGCTTTCTTT.